The present T cell receptor beta chain was sequenced within a study of blood T cell repertoires in COVID-19 (dated by TCRdb to 2018 to 2021). Background for the entire study: Collaborator samples came from the United States, Italy and Spain and covered acute and convalescent phases of COVID-19. The material from the prospective study consisted of cDNA or gDNA derived from T cells, B-cell-depleted T cells, or PBMCs. Deeply sampled blood TCRbeta repertoires from subjects exposed to, actively infected with, or recovered from COVID-19 were included in the dataset. The repertoires were released in a freely available public database meant as a resource for research on the immune response to SARS-CoV-2. The samples were drawn from two sources: the first 160 participants of the ongoing ImmuneRACE study, and 1,000 to 1,500 subjects contributed by 6 global collaborators. Nearly every sample came with metadata listing a de-identified subject ID, COVID-19 status, age in years and sex. Where available, HLA class I and class II types were taken from metadata supplied by the sample provider and were not determined by assay-based typing.

Taken from cysteine to phenylalanine, the CDR3 has 13 residues. The entry retains the CDR3 DNA only, 39 bases that are in frame from base 1. V loses 2 bases of germline sequence and J loses 3 bases, and the interval between the two ends is 7 bases. CDR1 MGHRA and CDR2 YSYEKL are derived from the germline V gene. Concerning this clone: Its specific antigen is unknown. No base qualities exist here, and no much larger clone lies one base off it.

One collaborating source in Seattle enrolled patients while the patients were actively infected and followed the patients over time throughout the course of disease. Whole blood was collected in K2EDTA tubes by collaborating institutions according to the institutions' own protocols. For TCRbeta analysis, collaborators shipped samples as frozen whole blood, isolated PBMCs, or DNA extracted from either of those sample types. TCRbeta CDR3 regions were amplified from genomic DNA by means of the immunoSEQ Assay, a bias-controlled multiplex PCR. On the study's bioinformatics: The number of nucleated cells in each sample was estimated by amplification of reference gene primers within the assay. To quantify the absolute abundance of each unique TCRbeta CDR3 rearrangement, sequence reads were collapsed and filtered. For each sample, productive Simpson clonality was calculated as the square root of Simpson's diversity index across productive rearrangements. TCRdb took over this immuneACCESS table, retaining in-frame rearrangements with V and J assigned. Such tables are incomplete; in checked studies, under half of the missing clones stem from an unresolved V gene, and the remainder is unexplained. Clonal size and the V and J genes are those of that table, whereas D and trimming came from the DNA. This sample comprises around 400,000 clones, more than 75% of them detected only once. The ten largest clonotypes hold about 2.1% of the sample.

What the study reported, not specific to this receptor: Clinical and demographic metadata were provided uncurated, with the amount varying by source and participant.

The chain was built from TRBV4-1 and TRBJ1-1; TRBD1 could be the D gene, as 5 bases match. This clonotype was obtained from a woman between 55 and 75 years old with COVID-19, enrolled during active disease. Material: peripheral blood. The nucleotide sequence is TGCGCCAGCAGCCAACAGGGATACACTGAAGCTTTCTTT. Protein translation: CASSQQGYTEAFF.